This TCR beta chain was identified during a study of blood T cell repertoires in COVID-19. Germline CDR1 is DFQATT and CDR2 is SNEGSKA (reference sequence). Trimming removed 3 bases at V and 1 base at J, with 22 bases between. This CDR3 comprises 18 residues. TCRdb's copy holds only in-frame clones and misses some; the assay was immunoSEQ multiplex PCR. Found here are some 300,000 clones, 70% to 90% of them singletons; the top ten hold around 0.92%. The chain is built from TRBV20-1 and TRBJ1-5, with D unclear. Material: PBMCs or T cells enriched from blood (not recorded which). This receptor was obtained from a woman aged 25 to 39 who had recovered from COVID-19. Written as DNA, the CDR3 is TGCAGTGCTAGTAAACCGGGGATAAGTGGAGGGAGCAATCAGCCCCAGCATTTT. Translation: CSASKPGISGGSNQPQHF.